A single sample gave rise to the 14 T cell receptor beta chains below, sequenced in a study of OX40 agonist ivuxolimab in advanced cancers. The repertoire was sequenced with immunoSEQ multiplex PCR; TCRdb's copy has only in-frame clones and lacks some. The table shows around 50,000 clones, with roughly nine tenths occurring only once. Sequencing was performed on CD4+ or CD8+ T cells sorted from blood, taken in a trial of the OX40 agonist ivuxolimab. The origin of the receptors is an adult with an advanced solid tumor such as melanoma, head and neck, liver or kidney cancer.

V and J are TRBV4-3 and TRBJ2-1, with 9 nucleotides matching TRBD2. Germline CDR1 is LGHNA and CDR2 is YSLEER. V was clipped by 0 bases and J by 7 bases; unmatched bases: 7. The CDR3 length is 16 residues. DNA for the CDR3: TGCGCCAGCAGCCAAGATTGGGTAGCGGGAGAGAATGAGCAGTTCTTC. Translating gives CASSQDWVAGENEQFF.

The chain combines TRBV27 with TRBJ2-7; D is unclear. The CDR3 is 13 amino acids. The V end lost 5 bases, the J end lost 0 bases, and 8 bases lay between the germline ends. CDR1 and CDR2 from the germline V gene are MNHEY and SMNVEV (reference sequence). This CDR3 is CASSPSPSYEQYF. DNA of the CDR3: TGTGCCAGCAGTCCATCCCCCTCCTACGAGCAGTACTTC.

The chain couples TRBV14 to TRBJ2-1; 14 positions match TRBD2. CDR1 and CDR2 from the germline V gene are SGHDN and FVKESK. V gave up 0 bases and J gave up 8 bases; unmatched junction bases: 6. This CDR3 is 17 amino acids long. As DNA, the CDR3 is TGTGCCAGCAGCCAAGATTTCCCGACTAGCGGGAGGGATGAGCAGTTCTTC. It codes for CASSQDFPTSGRDEQFF.

This clone appeared a single time. The V and J genes are TRBV5-6 and TRBJ1-1, with D hard to call. This CDR3 region has 14 residues. The V end lost 0 bases, the J end lost 1 base, and 7 bases lay between the germline ends. Germline CDR1 reads SGHDT; CDR2 reads YYEEEE. The CDR3 DNA reads as TGTGCCAGCAGCTTGGGTATGCCGAACACTGAAGCTTTCTTT. Protein: CASSLGMPNTEAFF.

CDR3 amino acids: CASSRLGGSTGELFF. CDR3 in DNA: TGTGCCAGCAGCCGACTAGGGGGGAGCACCGGGGAGCTGTTTTTT. The chain carries TRBV7-9 and TRBJ2-2; D might be TRBD1 or TRBD2, each matching 6 bases. Trimming removed 5 bases from V and 4 bases from J, with 14 bases in between. This CDR3 has 15 residues. Germline CDR1 is SEHNR and CDR2 is FQNEAQ (reference sequence). Using reference TRBV7-9 and TRBJ2-2 for the parts outside the CDR3, the full variable domain is DTGVSQNPRHKITKRGQNVTFRCDPISEHNRLYWYRQTLGQGPEFLTYFQNEAQLEKSRLLSDRFSAERPKGSFSTLEIQRTEQGDSAMYLCASSRLGGSTGELFFGEGSRLTVL.

This clone was detected only once. This chain joins TRBV9 and TRBJ2-2, with a possible D match to TRBD1 (6 bases). The CDR3 length is 13 residues. CDR1 and CDR2 from the germline V gene are SGDLS and YYNGEE. V dropped 4 bases and J dropped 6 bases, with 10 bases sitting between them. The CDR3 here is CASSSTGSGELFF. The CDR3 nucleotides are TGTGCCAGCAGCTCCACAGGGTCCGGGGAGCTGTTTTTT.

The CDR3 loop is CASSGSATYNEQFF. CDR3 nucleotide sequence: TGTGCCTCCTCCGGGAGCGCCACCTACAATGAGCAGTTCTTC. The rearrangement joins TRBV30 to TRBJ2-1; tentatively, D is TRBD2 (6 bases). Germline CDR1 is GTSNPN and CDR2 is SVGIG (reference sequence). This CDR3 has 14 residues. Deletions cut 7 bases from V and 2 bases from J, with 15 bases between.

The chain has TRBV7-9 and TRBJ1-1; D may be TRBD1 (5 bases). Germline CDR1 and CDR2: SEHNR and FQNEAQ (reference sequence). This CDR3 contains 12 residues. The germline V and J ends were trimmed by 5 bases and 8 bases, with 12 bases remaining between them. CDR3 protein: CASSNMGGEAFF. The CDR3 DNA reads TGTGCCAGCAGCAACATGGGGGGGGAAGCTTTCTTT.

This sequence joins TRBV9 and TRBJ1-4, with TRBD1 identical over 8 bases. With V trimmed by 1 base and J by 7 bases, 15 bases remained unmatched. The CDR3 has 18 amino acids. CDR1 and CDR2 from the germline V gene are SGDLS and YYNGEE. CDR3 nucleotide sequence: TGTGCCAGCAGCGTAAGGGCCTCCTCAGGGGGCGACGTTGAAAAACTGTTTTTT. Amino acid sequence: CASSVRASSGGDVEKLFF.

J is TRBJ1-6 and V is TRBV10-3; TRBD1 might be the D (6 bases). This CDR3 comprises 13 residues. CDR1 and CDR2 from the germline V gene are ENHRY and SYGVKD. V shed 10 bases and J shed 7 bases, with 14 bases lying between them. The chain's CDR3 is CATLDRSNSPLHF. In nucleotides, the CDR3 is TGTGCCACCCTCGACAGGTCGAATTCACCCCTCCACTTT.

This clone has a handful of counts. The chain has TRBV18 and TRBJ1-1; D is ambiguous. Germline assignment: CDR1 KGHSH and CDR2 LQKENI. The V gene lost 6 bases and the J gene lost 8 bases, with 10 bases spanning the gap. CDR3 size: 11 residues. For the CDR3, the DNA is TGTGCCAGCTCGGCGGGCAGAGAAGCTTTCTTT. Protein sequence: CASSAGREAFF.

The genes are TRBV9 and TRBJ2-1; 10 nucleotides agree with TRBD2. V shed 4 bases, J shed 6 bases, and the junction held 10 bases outside the gene matches. The CDR3 runs to 16 residues. Germline V gives CDR1 SGDLS, CDR2 YYNGEE. The CDR3 bases are TGTGCCAGCAGCTCTCCCCGGACTAGCGGCTCCAATGAGCAGTTCTTC. Its translation is CASSSPRTSGSNEQFF. Complete variable domain (other parts from reference TRBV9 and TRBJ2-1): DSGVTQTPKHLITATGQRVTLRCSPRSGDLSVYWYQQSLDQGLQFLIQYYNGEERAKGNILERFSAQQFPDLHSELNLSSLELGDSALYFCASSSPRTSGSNEQFFGPGTRLTVL.

J is TRBJ1-1 and V is TRBV14; the D gene is possibly TRBD1 (6 bases). The germline CDR1 and CDR2 sequences are SGHDN and FVKESK. Trimming took off 5 bases at V and 3 bases at J, with 10 bases between the two ends. The CDR3 is 13 residues long. CDR3 protein: CASSLGQYTEAFF. The CDR3 DNA reads TGTGCCAGCAGCTTAGGACAGTACACTGAAGCTTTCTTT.

This chain uses TRBV27 with TRBJ2-3; TRBD2 agrees at 9 bases. V shed 1 base, J shed 5 bases, and the junction held 4 bases outside the gene matches. Germline V CDR1 and CDR2: MNHEY, SMNVEV (reference sequence). The CDR3 is made up of 15 amino acids. This CDR3 is CASSLLAGVGDTQYF. CDR3 sequence (DNA): TGTGCCAGCAGTTTATTAGCGGGAGTCGGAGATACGCAGTATTTT.